This T cell receptor beta chain derives from a study of blood T cell repertoires in COVID-19. Unmatched junction bases numbered 3, after V lost 5 bases and J lost 7 bases. CDR1 and CDR2 (germline): LNHDA, SQIVND (reference sequence). The CDR3 is 15 residues long. The data were produced by immunoSEQ multiplex PCR, yet TCRdb's version contains in-frame clones alone and is incomplete. Among about 200,000 clones listed, around 92% were seen once. The sample taken for sequencing was peripheral blood. The sequence was obtained from a man younger than 45 with acute or convalescent COVID-19. This chain connects TRBV19 to TRBJ2-1, with 15 positions matching TRBD2. The DNA of the CDR3 is TGTGCCAGTAGTTTGGGACTAGCGGGGGGAAATGAGCAGTTCTTC. It codes for CASSLGLAGGNEQFF.